This TCR beta chain was obtained from a study of blood T cells in healthy people across ages. The authors extracted at least 5 micrograms of total RNA per sample. The second PCR ran about 6 to 12 cycles with a sample-barcoded 5' primer and J-beta primers. TCRdb recomputed calls from the 5' RACE reads with MiXCR, one row per CDR3 protein. The table records around 520,000 distinct CDR3 sequences, around a quarter of them present only once. Another study also made use of these data, one on T cells of mothers and their children. That source adds: Donors were a few healthy Caucasian mothers and their six children.

Material for sequencing was blood. This TCR derives from a boy aged 2 to 10 in good health.

The CDR3 bases are TGCGCCAGCAGCCAAGTAGGCGGGAGGGCGACACATACGCAGTATTTT. Its translation: CASSQVGGRATHTQYF. The chain joins TRBV4-1 to TRBJ2-3; 9 nucleotides agree with TRBD2. Germline lookup yields CDR1 MGHRA and CDR2 YSYEKL. Trimming removed 1 base from V and 7 bases from J; junction bases left unmatched: 9. The CDR3 is 16 amino acids.